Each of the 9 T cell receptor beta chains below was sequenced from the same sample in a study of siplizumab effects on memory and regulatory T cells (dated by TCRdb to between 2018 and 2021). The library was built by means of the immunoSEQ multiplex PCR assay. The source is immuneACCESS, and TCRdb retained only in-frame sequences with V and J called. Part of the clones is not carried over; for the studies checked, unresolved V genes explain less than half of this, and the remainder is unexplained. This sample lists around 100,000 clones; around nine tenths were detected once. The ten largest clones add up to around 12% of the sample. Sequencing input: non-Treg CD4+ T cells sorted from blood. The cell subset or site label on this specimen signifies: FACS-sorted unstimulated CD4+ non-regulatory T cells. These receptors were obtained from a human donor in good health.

CDR3 region: CASSEKKVGEQFF. CDR3 sequence (DNA): TGCGCCAGCAGTGAGAAGAAAGTCGGTGAGCAGTTCTTC. This sequence joins TRBV10-1 and TRBJ2-1, with no clear D. The CDR3 is made up of 13 amino acids. Deletions cut 2 bases from V and 9 bases from J, with 11 bases between. CDR1 is WNHNN and CDR2 is SYGVQD in the germline V gene (reference sequence).

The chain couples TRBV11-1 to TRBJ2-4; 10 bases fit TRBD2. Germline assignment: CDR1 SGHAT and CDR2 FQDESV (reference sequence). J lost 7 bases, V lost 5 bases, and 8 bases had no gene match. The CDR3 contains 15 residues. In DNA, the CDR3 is TGTGCCAGCAGCCCCAGTGCGACTAGCGGGAACATTCAGTACTTC. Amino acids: CASSPSATSGNIQYF.

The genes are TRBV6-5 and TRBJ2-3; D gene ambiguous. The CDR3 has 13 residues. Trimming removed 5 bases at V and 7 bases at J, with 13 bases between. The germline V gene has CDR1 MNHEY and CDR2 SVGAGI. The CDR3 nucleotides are TGTGCCAGCAGTCCCAATGAGCTAAATACGCAGTATTTT. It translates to CASSPNELNTQYF.

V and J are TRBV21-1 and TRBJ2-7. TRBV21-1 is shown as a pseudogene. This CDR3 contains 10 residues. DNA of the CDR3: TGTGCCACCAGAGGTAGCGAGCAGTACTTC. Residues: CATRGSEQYF.

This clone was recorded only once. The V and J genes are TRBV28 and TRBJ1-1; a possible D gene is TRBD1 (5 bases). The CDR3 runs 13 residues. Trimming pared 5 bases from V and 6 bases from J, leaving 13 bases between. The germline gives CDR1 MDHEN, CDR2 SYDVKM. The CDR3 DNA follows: TGTGCCAGCAGTCGATCAATACAGGCTGAAGCTTTCTTT. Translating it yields CASSRSIQAEAFF.

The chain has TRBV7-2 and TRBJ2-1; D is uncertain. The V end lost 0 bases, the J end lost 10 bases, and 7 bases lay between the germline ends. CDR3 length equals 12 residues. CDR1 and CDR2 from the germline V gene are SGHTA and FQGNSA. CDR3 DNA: TGTGCCAGCAGCTTAGCCCTATTAGAGCAGTTCTTC. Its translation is CASSLALLEQFF. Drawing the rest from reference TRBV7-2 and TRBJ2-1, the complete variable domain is GAGVSQSPSNKVTEKGKDVELRCDPISGHTALYWYRQSLGQGLEFLIYFQGNSAPDKSGLPSDRFSAERTGGSVSTLTIQRTQQEDSAVYLCASSLALLEQFFGPGTRLTVL.

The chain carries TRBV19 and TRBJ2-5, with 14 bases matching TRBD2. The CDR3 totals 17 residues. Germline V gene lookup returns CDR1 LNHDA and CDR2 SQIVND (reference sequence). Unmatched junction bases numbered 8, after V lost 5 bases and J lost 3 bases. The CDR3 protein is CASSVWTSGRMEETQYF. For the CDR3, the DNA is TGTGCCAGTAGTGTCTGGACTAGCGGGAGGATGGAAGAGACCCAGTACTTC.

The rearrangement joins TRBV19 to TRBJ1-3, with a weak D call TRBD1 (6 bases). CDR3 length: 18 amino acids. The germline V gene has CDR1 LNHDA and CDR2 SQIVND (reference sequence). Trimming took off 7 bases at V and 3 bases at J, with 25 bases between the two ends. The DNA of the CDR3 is TGTGCCAGTAACGGCCCGGGGTCGGGGGGGCTACATGGAAACACCATATATTTT. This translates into CASNGPGSGGLHGNTIYF.

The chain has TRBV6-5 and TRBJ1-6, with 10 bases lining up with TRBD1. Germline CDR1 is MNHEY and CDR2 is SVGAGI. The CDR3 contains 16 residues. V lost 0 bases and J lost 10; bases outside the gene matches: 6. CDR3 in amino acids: CASSYSGTGVRSPLHF. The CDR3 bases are TGTGCCAGCAGTTACTCTGGGACAGGGGTACGGTCACCCCTCCACTTT.